This T cell receptor beta chain is drawn from a study of CD8 T cells in Susac syndrome. As for the study in general: Patients with Susac syndrome were therapy-naive, taking corticosteroids, with some also receiving intravenous immunoglobulin, or taking intravenous immunoglobulin alone at the time their blood was drawn.

The ends lost 0 bases at V and 7 bases at J; junction bases unmatched: 5. This CDR3 is 16 amino acids long. The germline V gene encodes CDR1 SGHNT and CDR2 YYREEE (reference sequence). Through negative isolation, CD4+ and CD8+ T cells were obtained, while TEMRA cells were enriched using FACS. Random hexamers were used to reverse transcribe the RNA input (about 0.5 to 1 ug). TCRdb analysed the immunoSEQ multiplex PCR reads with MiXCR anew, one entry per CDR3 protein. The sample lists 95,000 to 150,000 distinct CDR3 sequences, just over 95% seen once, with less than 0.15% in the top ten. This sequence joins TRBV5-4 and TRBJ2-1; 12 bases match TRBD2. The specimen sequenced was CD4+ T cells from PBMCs. This TCR derives from a human donor with Susac syndrome. Written as DNA, the CDR3 is TGTGCCAGCAGCTTGGCTTCCCTAGCGGGAGGGAATGAGCAGTTCTTC. Translating it yields CASSLASLAGGNEQFF.